The 29 T cell receptor beta chains listed next were all sequenced from one sample in a study of cytomegalovirus exposure and HLA in healthy donors. It was with 60 Vbeta and 13 Jbeta primers that the PCR ran. Only in-frame clones appear in the TCRdb table, and some are missing; sequencing was by immunoSEQ multiplex PCR. The table has 150,000 to 160,000 clones, 65% to 75% seen once; the top ten hold 2% to 2.5%. What was sequenced was PBMCs. The origin of the receptors is a man aged 25-45 years in good health and CMV-seronegative.

V and J are TRBV28 and TRBJ2-5, with D possibly being TRBD2 (5 bases). The germline V and J ends were trimmed by 2 bases and 2 bases, with 9 bases remaining between them. The CDR3 contains 14 residues. The germline CDR1 and CDR2 sequences are MDHEN and SYDVKM. The CDR3 reads CASSLATGQETQYF. In DNA, the CDR3 is TGTGCCAGCAGTTTAGCGACGGGGCAAGAGACCCAGTACTTC.

CDR3 nucleotides: TGCGCCAGCAGCTTGGCCCAGGGGGCGGGGACGCAGTATTTT. Translating gives CASSLAQGAGTQYF. This chain links TRBV5-1 with TRBJ2-3; 8 bases are shared with TRBD1. J gave up 9 bases and V 0 bases, and 6 bases lay outside the gene matches. The CDR3 is made up of 14 amino acids. CDR1 SGHRS and CDR2 YFSETQ come from the germline V gene.

The V call is TRBV5-1, the J call TRBJ1-2; D uncertain. CDR3 length: 14 residues. In germline, CDR1 is SGHRS, CDR2 YFSETQ. Deletions cut 0 bases from V and 1 base from J, with 7 bases between. CDR3 in DNA: TGCGCCAGCAGCTTGGACAGCCTTAACTATGGCTACACCTTC. Its protein product is CASSLDSLNYGYTF.

V is TRBV2 and J is TRBJ2-1, with 10 bases identical to TRBD2. CDR1 is SNHLY and CDR2 is FYNNEI in the germline V gene. The J segment lost 6 bases and the V segment lost 6 bases, leaving 5 bases of the junction unmatched. CDR3 size: 14 residues. The CDR3 DNA is TGTGCCAGCAGGGGGCTAGCGGGGGTCAATGAGCAGTTCTTC. Translated, it gives CASRGLAGVNEQFF.

This clone has just one count. The chain combines TRBV11-2 with TRBJ1-1, with a weak D call TRBD1 (5 bases). CDR1 SGHAT and CDR2 FQNNGV come from the germline V gene. Trimming cost V 3 bases and J 7 bases, with 15 bases left between them. This CDR3 has 14 amino acids. In DNA, the CDR3 is TGTGCCAGCAGCTTCTTCCAGGGTGCCGATGAAGCTTTCTTT. Translated: CASSFFQGADEAFF.

The V and J genes are TRBV19 and TRBJ2-7, with a weak D call TRBD1 (6 bases). This CDR3 comprises 15 residues. Trimming removed 5 bases at V and 0 bases at J, with 14 bases between. The germline gives CDR1 LNHDA, CDR2 SQIVND (reference sequence). The CDR3 DNA reads TGTGCCAGTAGTCGGGACAACAGGAGCTCCTACGAGCAGTACTTC. Translation: CASSRDNRSSYEQYF.

This CDR3 is CASSYYRGWTDTQYF. The DNA for the CDR3 is TGTGCCAGCAGCTACTATAGGGGGTGGACTGATACGCAGTATTTT. V gene TRBV7-9 combines with J gene TRBJ2-3, with a possible D match to TRBD1 (6 bases). The CDR3 spans 15 residues. Trimming shortened V by 4 bases and J by 6 bases, and 17 bases separated the two germline ends. CDR1 and CDR2 (germline): SEHNR, FQNEAQ (reference sequence).

The V call is TRBV7-2, the J call TRBJ2-1, with a possible D match to TRBD2 (6 bases). Germline loops: CDR1 SGHTA, CDR2 FQGNSA. This CDR3 has 15 amino acids. V lost 0 bases to trimming and J lost 4 bases, with 10 bases between them. The CDR3 protein is CASSLAAGWYNEQFF. CDR3 bases: TGTGCCAGCAGCTTAGCGGCGGGGTGGTACAATGAGCAGTTCTTC.

The CDR3 sequence: CASRLGLAGGSGAKNIQYF. DNA of the CDR3: TGTGCCAGCAGGCTTGGACTAGCGGGGGGCTCGGGAGCCAAAAACATTCAGTACTTC. The chain carries TRBV2 and TRBJ2-4; 14 bases align to TRBD2. This CDR3 spans 19 amino acids. CDR1 is SNHLY, CDR2 FYNNEI, per germline. The junction had 10 bases not matched to a gene; V was cut back by 6 bases and J by 0 bases.

CDR3 nucleotides: TGTGCCAGCAGCACGGGAACAGGGCTCCTAAGGAGTGGCTACACCTTC. This translates into CASSTGTGLLRSGYTF. The chain employs TRBV7-2 and TRBJ1-2, with D perhaps TRBD1 (6 bases). Trimming removed 5 bases at V and 7 bases at J, with 23 bases between. The germline V gene encodes CDR1 SGHTA and CDR2 FQGNSA. This CDR3 spans 16 amino acids.

The chain is built from TRBV5-1 and TRBJ2-3; no reliable D call. Germline CDR1 is SGHRS and CDR2 is YFSETQ. The CDR3 spans 13 residues. The V end was cut by 3 bases, the J end by 4 bases, with 9 bases between. CDR3 protein: CASSSTGADTQYF. The CDR3 coding sequence is TGCGCCAGCAGCTCCACTGGTGCAGATACGCAGTATTTT.

This clone was observed a few times. The V call is TRBV5-6, the J call TRBJ2-5; no clear D gene. Trimming took off 1 base at V and 6 bases at J, with 13 bases between the two ends. Germline V gene data show CDR1 as SGHDT and CDR2 as YYEEEE. The CDR3 contains 14 residues. The CDR3 sequence: CASSLSAGKKTQYF. For the CDR3, the DNA is TGTGCCAGCAGCTTGTCGGCAGGTAAAAAGACCCAGTACTTC.

V gene TRBV21-1 combines with J gene TRBJ2-7; the table names TRBD1, a call not compared with the DNA. TRBV21-1 is recorded as a pseudogene. CDR3 length: 17 amino acids. The CDR3 here is CASSRKSPGQGIYEQYF. The CDR3 DNA sequence: TGTGCCAGCAGCAGAAAATCCCCGGGACAGGGTATCTACGAGCAGTACTTC.

V is TRBV5-4 and J is TRBJ2-3, with TRBD2 as a possible D gene (6 bases). Per germline, CDR1 SGHNT and CDR2 YYREEE (reference sequence). The CDR3 is 15 amino acids. Trimming shortened V by 0 bases and J by 0 bases, and 8 bases separated the two germline ends. This chain's CDR3 is CASSLVAGSTDTQYF. The CDR3 DNA reads as TGTGCCAGCAGCTTGGTGGCGGGGAGCACAGATACGCAGTATTTT.

The genes are TRBV5-4 and TRBJ1-1; TRBD1 matches at 9 bases. J lost 1 base, V lost 4 bases, and 8 bases had no gene match. CDR1 is SGHNT and CDR2 is YYREEE in the germline V gene (reference sequence). This CDR3 has 16 amino acids. The CDR3 loop reads CASSPGGTGWNTEAFF. For the CDR3, the DNA is TGTGCCAGCAGCCCCGGCGGGACAGGGTGGAACACTGAAGCTTTCTTT.

This rearrangement joins TRBV9 to TRBJ2-3; 8 nucleotides line up with TRBD2. Germline values: CDR1 SGDLS, CDR2 YYNGEE. Unmatched junction bases numbered 10, after V lost 7 bases and J lost 3 bases. The CDR3 length is 15 residues. CDR3 protein: CASSARGGETDTQYF. CDR3 nucleotide sequence: TGTGCCAGCTCCGCCCGGGGGGGGGAGACAGATACGCAGTATTTT.

The chain is built from TRBV29-1 and TRBJ2-4; D not resolved. Trimming took off 0 bases at V and 3 bases at J, with 12 bases between the two ends. Germline V gene lookup returns CDR1 SQVTM and CDR2 ANQGSEA. The CDR3 runs to 15 residues. CDR3 DNA: TGCAGCGTTGAAGATCCCGACCACTACAAAAACATTCAGTACTTC. This codes for CSVEDPDHYKNIQYF.

The chain carries TRBV7-8 and TRBJ2-5; possible D gene TRBD2, 6 bases. Germline V lookup: CDR1 SGHVS, CDR2 FQNEAQ. The CDR3 extends over 13 amino acids. The V gene lost 5 bases and the J gene lost 3 bases, with 10 bases spanning the gap. This CDR3 reads CASSLIAEETQYF. The CDR3 DNA reads TGTGCCAGCAGCCTCATAGCGGAAGAGACCCAGTACTTC. Full variable domain (rest looked up from reference TRBV7-8 and TRBJ2-5): GAGVSQSPRYKVAKRGQDVALRCDPISGHVSLFWYQQALGQGPEFLTYFQNEAQLDKSGLPSDRFFAERPEGSVSTLKIQRTQQEDSAVYLCASSLIAEETQYFGPGTRLLVL.

This clone has at least ten counts. CDR3 nucleotides: TGTGCCACCATCTCCGATAACTCTAGCACAGATACGCAGTATTTT. Protein product: CATISDNSSTDTQYF. The rearrangement links TRBV2 to TRBJ2-3; D is uncertain. Germline CDR1 and CDR2: SNHLY and FYNNEI. This CDR3 comprises 15 residues. Trimming cost V 10 bases and J 0 bases, with 17 bases left between them. Filled out from reference TRBV2 and TRBJ2-3, the complete variable domain reads EPEVTQTPSHQVTQMGQEVILRCVPISNHLYFYWYRQILGQKVEFLVSFYNNEISEKSEIFDDQFSVERPDGSNFTLKIRSTKLEDSAMYFCATISDNSSTDTQYFGPGTRLTVL.

The chain has TRBV29-1 and TRBJ1-1; unclear D gene. Trimming took off 4 bases at V and 6 bases at J, with 9 bases between the two ends. Looked up from germline, CDR1 is SQVTM and CDR2 is ANQGSEA. The CDR3 totals 11 residues. The CDR3 loop reads CSVGEAAEAFF. CDR3 in DNA: TGCAGCGTTGGGGAGGCGGCTGAAGCTTTCTTT.

V usage is TRBV27 and J usage is TRBJ2-1, with TRBD2 as a possible D gene (7 bases). Germline loops: CDR1 MNHEY, CDR2 SMNVEV (reference sequence). The CDR3 is 16 amino acids. Trimming cost V 5 bases and J 2 bases, with 16 bases left between them. The chain's CDR3 is CASSPLRGGAYNEQFF. The CDR3, as DNA: TGTGCCAGCAGTCCCCTAAGGGGGGGGGCCTACAATGAGCAGTTCTTC.

This chain uses TRBV19 with TRBJ2-2, with 8 bases lining up with TRBD1. Germline V CDR1 and CDR2: LNHDA, SQIVND (reference sequence). The length of the CDR3 is 15 residues. V shed 7 bases, J shed 7 bases, and the junction held 11 bases outside the gene matches. CDR3 amino acids: CASTRGQGAIGELFF. The CDR3 DNA sequence: TGTGCCAGTACAAGGGGGCAGGGGGCGATCGGGGAGCTGTTTTTT.

J is TRBJ2-3 and V is TRBV30; D might be TRBD1 (6 bases). The CDR3 has 14 residues. The germline V and J ends were trimmed by 2 bases and 2 bases, with 11 bases remaining between them. The germline gives CDR1 GTSNPN, CDR2 SVGIG (reference sequence). CDR3 coding DNA: TGTGCCTGGAGTAGGGGACAATACACAGATACGCAGTATTTT. This translates into CAWSRGQYTDTQYF.

The V gene is TRBV5-4, the J gene TRBJ2-7; TRBD2 matches 9 bases. Germline CDR1 is SGHNT and CDR2 is YYREEE (reference sequence). CDR3 length equals 15 residues. J lost 2 bases, V lost 4 bases, and 7 bases had no gene match. CDR3 amino acids: CASSVLAGKTYEQYF. The DNA for the CDR3 is TGTGCCAGCAGCGTACTAGCGGGCAAAACCTACGAGCAGTACTTC.

The rearrangement joins TRBV7-2 to TRBJ1-6, with unresolved D. V was shortened by 1 base and J by 6 bases, with 4 bases between the two germline ends. The CDR3 loop spans 13 amino acids. The V gene's germline CDR1 is SGHTA and CDR2 FQGNSA. Here the CDR3 reads CASSLELNSPLHF. The DNA for the CDR3 is TGTGCCAGCAGCTTAGAGCTTAATTCACCCCTCCACTTT.

The chain's CDR3 is CSVATTGRDEQYF. The CDR3, as DNA: TGCAGCGTCGCCACCACAGGGAGGGACGAGCAGTACTTC. The chain carries TRBV29-1 and TRBJ2-7; TRBD2 is a possible D gene (7 bases). The germline CDR1 and CDR2 sequences are SQVTM and ANQGSEA. V lost 6 bases, J lost 5 bases, and 17 bases lay in between. The CDR3 totals 13 residues.

This clone came up a few times. The V and J genes are TRBV5-1 and TRBJ2-7; 11 nucleotides align to TRBD1. J gave up 4 bases and V 4 bases, and 7 bases lay outside the gene matches. The germline V gene has CDR1 SGHRS and CDR2 YFSETQ. This CDR3 has 15 residues. In DNA form, the CDR3 reads TGCGCCAGCAGCCACGGGACAGGGGGGGTATACGAGCAGTACTTC. As protein: CASSHGTGGVYEQYF. Variable domain in full (rest from reference TRBV5-1 and TRBJ2-7): KAGVTQTPRYLIKTRGQQVTLSCSPISGHRSVSWYQQTPGQGLQFLFEYFSETQRNKGNFPGRFSGRQFSNSRSEMNVSTLELGDSALYLCASSHGTGGVYEQYFGPGTRLTVT.

This clone was counted once. The V gene is TRBV10-3, the J gene TRBJ1-1; D is perhaps TRBD1 (5 bases). This CDR3 spans 16 amino acids. Trimming removed 2 bases at V and 0 bases at J, with 13 bases between. Germline CDR1 reads ENHRY; CDR2 reads SYGVKD. This CDR3 reads CAISERTQILNTEAFF. CDR3 in DNA: TGTGCCATCAGTGAGAGGACACAGATTTTGAACACTGAAGCTTTCTTT.

CDR3 residues: CASSLPGNTIYF. The CDR3 nucleotides are TGTGCCAGCAGTTTACCGGGGAACACCATATATTTT. The chain combines TRBV28 with TRBJ1-3; no clear D. V lost 2 bases to trimming and J lost 7 bases, with 6 bases between them. CDR1 is MDHEN and CDR2 is SYDVKM in the germline V gene. This CDR3 has 12 residues.